Reported below is one TCR beta chain. Its antigen is unidentified. Trimming took 3 bases from V and 2 from J, leaving 7 bases between them. Germline CDR1 is LNHDA and CDR2 is SQIVND (reference sequence). The CDR3 has 13 amino acids. Time point meaning: pretreatment peripheral blood. Profiling relied on immunoSEQ multiplex PCR, and the TCRdb table lists in-frame clones only, not all of them. The sample lists more than 55,000 clones, 80% to 90% seen once, with 1.6% in the top ten. This sample was included in a study of PD-L1 blockade in urothelial cancer. Study details: Patients began atezolizumab, 1,200 mg intravenously every 3 weeks, at some point between 2013 and 2014. Peripheral blood specimens exhibited a median yield of around 130,000 T cells.

Notes on the study in general: The study found that durable-benefit patients expanded tumor-associated blood clones more at 3 weeks.

Sample: PBMCs, taken around atezolizumab (anti-PD-L1) treatment. The chain carries TRBV19 and TRBJ1-2; possibly TRBD1 for D (5 bases). This TCR was sampled from a man between 65 and 85 years old with urothelial cancer. The CDR3 is CASSMEGNYGYTF. CDR3 bases: TGTGCCAGTAGTATGGAGGGGAACTATGGCTACACCTTC.